This T cell receptor (beta chain) was profiled in a study of blood T cells in healthy people across ages. The CDR3 is made up of 15 amino acids. Germline V gives CDR1 SGHDT, CDR2 YYEEEE. V was cut by 4 bases and J by 5 bases, with 15 bases left in between. Per sample, at least 6 micrograms of total RNA were extracted. Combining a sample-barcoded 5' primer with a J-beta primer mix, a second PCR ran for about 6 to 12 cycles. TCRdb processed the 5' RACE reads anew with MiXCR; each CDR3 protein has one entry. The sample has about 620,000 distinct CDR3 sequences; over 40% are singletons. The clonotype was recovered from a woman of 80 years or more in good health. The chain uses TRBV5-6 and TRBJ2-2; tentative D call: TRBD1 (6 bases). The sequenced sample consisted of blood. The CDR3 nucleotides are TGTGCCAGCAGCCCGGGACAAGGTTGGACCGGGGAGCTGTTTTTT. It yields the protein CASSPGQGWTGELFF.